These 10 T cell receptor beta chains were all obtained from the same sample, sequenced in a study of shared clonotypes between healthy human individuals. The method was immunoSEQ multiplex PCR; TCRdb's version includes in-frame clones alone and lacks a portion of them. Among around 720,000 clones listed, around 73% were seen once. Sequenced input: memory CD4+ T cells sorted from blood. Documented subset: CD45RA-negative fraction. The receptors were gathered from a woman in her thirties in good health.

V and J are TRBV27 and TRBJ1-1; D ambiguous. CDR1 and CDR2 from the germline V gene are MNHEY and SMNVEV (reference sequence). The V end was cut by 4 bases, the J end by 4 bases, with 10 bases between. The CDR3 has 13 residues. The CDR3 sequence: CASSSDGPTEAFF. The CDR3 DNA reads TGTGCCAGCAGTTCAGACGGACCCACTGAAGCTTTCTTT.

V is TRBV5-4 and J is TRBJ2-5, with TRBD2 identical over 10 bases. Per the germline V gene, CDR1 is SGHNT and CDR2 is YYREEE (reference sequence). The CDR3 is made up of 13 amino acids. The J segment lost 4 bases and the V segment lost 5 bases, leaving 2 bases of the junction unmatched. CDR3 residues: CASSLAGVETQYF. The DNA for the CDR3 is TGTGCCAGCAGTCTAGCGGGAGTAGAGACCCAGTACTTC.

The chain recombines TRBV6-6 with TRBJ2-3; the match to TRBD2 covers 12 bases. The V gene's germline CDR1 is MNHNY and CDR2 SVGAGI (reference sequence). The CDR3 extends over 16 amino acids. The V segment lost 0 bases and the J segment 6 bases; nucleotides outside the gene matches: 4. This CDR3 reads CASSYSTSGSRDTQYF. The CDR3 nucleotides are TGTGCCAGCAGTTACTCGACTAGCGGGAGCCGGGATACGCAGTATTTT.

The chain combines TRBV11-2 with TRBJ2-3, with a possible D match to TRBD1 (6 bases). V lost 8 bases to trimming and J lost 3 bases, with 12 bases between them. CDR3 length: 13 amino acids. The V gene's germline CDR1 is SGHAT and CDR2 FQNNGV. The CDR3 is CASRRTGTDTQYF. In DNA, the CDR3 is TGTGCCAGCCGGCGTACAGGGACAGATACGCAGTATTTT. Full variable domain (missing parts from reference TRBV11-2 and TRBJ2-3): EAGVAQSPRYKIIEKRQSVAFWCNPISGHATLYWYQQILGQGPKLLIQFQNNGVVDDSQLPKDRFSAERLKGVDSTLKIQPAKLEDSAVYLCASRRTGTDTQYFGPGTRLTVL.

The rearrangement links TRBV6-6 to TRBJ1-5, with a weak D call TRBD1 (5 bases). CDR1 and CDR2 (germline): MNHNY, SVGAGI (reference sequence). The CDR3 covers 14 residues. Trimming removed 5 bases at V and 6 bases at J, with 14 bases between. In DNA form, the CDR3 reads TGTGCCAGCAGTACCGCCAAGACAGTTCAGCCCCAGCATTTT. This encodes CASSTAKTVQPQHF.

This clone was seen more than once but under ten times. The chain joins TRBV6-1 to TRBJ2-2; 8 nucleotides align to TRBD2. Germline CDR1 is MNHNS and CDR2 is SASEGT. There are 15 residues in the CDR3. V gave up 3 bases and J gave up 4 bases; unmatched junction bases: 4. The CDR3 here is CASSDPGGITGELFF. CDR3 coding DNA: TGTGCCAGCAGTGATCCGGGAGGGATCACCGGGGAGCTGTTTTTT.

The chain carries TRBV7-7 and TRBJ2-1, with 9 positions matching TRBD2. CDR3 size: 15 residues. Trimming at V came to 5 bases and at J to 3 bases, leaving 5 bases not matched to a gene. Germline V gene lookup returns CDR1 SSHAT and CDR2 FNYEAQ (reference sequence). This CDR3 reads CASSPTSGGYNEQFF. The CDR3 nucleotides read TGTGCCAGCAGCCCGACTAGCGGAGGCTACAATGAGCAGTTCTTC. Complete variable domain (other parts from reference TRBV7-7 and TRBJ2-1): GAGVSQSPRYKVTKRGQDVTLRCDPISSHATLYWYQQALGQGPEFLTYFNYEAQPDKSGLPSDRFSAERPEGSISTLTIQRTEQRDSAMYRCASSPTSGGYNEQFFGPGTRLTVL.

The rearrangement uses TRBV6-6 and TRBJ2-7, with 8 nucleotides matching TRBD1. With V trimmed by 6 bases and J by 0 bases, 7 bases remained unmatched. The CDR3 is 15 residues long. The germline CDR1 and CDR2 sequences are MNHNY and SVGAGI (reference sequence). CDR3 nucleotides: TGTGCCAGCAGCTCCGGGACAGGCAGCTCCTACGAGCAGTACTTC. It translates to CASSSGTGSSYEQYF.

The chain uses TRBV2 and TRBJ1-4, with D possibly matching TRBD1 (5 bases). In germline, CDR1 is SNHLY, CDR2 FYNNEI. V gave up 8 bases and J gave up 8 bases, with 18 bases separating them. The CDR3 runs 14 residues. Here the CDR3 reads CASSGGDYSEKLFF. CDR3 DNA sequence: TGTGCCAGCTCTGGTGGGGACTACTCCGAAAAACTGTTTTTT.

This clone appeared a few times. The chain links TRBV5-4 to TRBJ2-7; D gene ambiguous. This CDR3 region has 13 residues. V was trimmed by 1 base and J by 6 bases, leaving 11 bases between them. CDR1 is SGHNT, CDR2 YYREEE, per germline (reference sequence). This CDR3 reads CASSLLTAGEQYF. In nucleotides, the CDR3 is TGTGCCAGCAGCTTGCTTACAGCTGGCGAGCAGTACTTC. Based on the CDR3 plus reference TRBV5-4 and TRBJ2-7, the full variable domain is ETGVTQSPTHLIKTRGQQVTLRCSSQSGHNTVSWYQQALGQGPQFIFQYYREEENGRGNFPPRFSGLQFPNYSSELNVNALELDDSALYLCASSLLTAGEQYFGPGTRLTVT.